Presented here are 5 T cell receptor beta chains from one specimen sequenced in a study. In TCRdb, the 5' RACE reads were re-called with MiXCR into one record per CDR3 protein. Of tens of thousands of distinct CDR3 sequences in the sample, around 26% were seen once. The source material was naive CD4+ T cells sorted from blood. The subset: naive CD4+ T cells, CD4+CD45RA+CD25-. The receptors come from a female donor with breast cancer.

The chain carries TRBV6-2 or TRBV6-3 and TRBJ2-7; D is possibly TRBD2 (5 bases). Trimming removed 5 bases from V and 3 bases from J, with 20 bases in between. CDR1 and CDR2 (germline): MNHEY, SVGEGT. The CDR3 is 16 residues long. This chain's CDR3 is CASSSARDYQFYEQYF. CDR3 DNA sequence: TGTGCCAGCAGTAGTGCCAGAGACTACCAATTCTACGAGCAGTACTTC.

V and J are TRBV5-5 and TRBJ1-5; TRBD1 might be the D (5 bases). The germline CDR1 and CDR2 sequences are SGHKS and YYEKEE (reference sequence). V was shortened by 2 bases and J by 5 bases, with 14 bases between the two germline ends. CDR3 length: 15 amino acids. CDR3 nucleotides: TGTGCCAGCAGCTTAGACAGCTCGGGGGATCAGCCCCAGCATTTT. Translated, it gives CASSLDSSGDQPQHF.

In its sample, this clonotype was seen a few times. The chain has TRBV6-6 and TRBJ2-7; no firm D call. Looked up from germline, CDR1 is MNHNY and CDR2 is SVGAGI (reference sequence). The germline V and J ends were trimmed by 4 bases and 1 base, with 5 bases remaining between them. This CDR3 is 12 amino acids long. The CDR3 DNA is TGTGCCAGCAGTTCGGTTTCCTACGAGCAGTACTTC. Its translation: CASSSVSYEQYF.

The rearrangement uses TRBV30 and TRBJ2-3; 9 bases agree with TRBD2. CDR1 GTSNPN and CDR2 SVGIG come from the germline V gene (reference sequence). V dropped 3 bases and J dropped 3; count of bases not matched to a gene: 7. The CDR3 runs 15 residues. The CDR3 spells CAWRVGLAGTDTQYF. The DNA of the CDR3 is TGTGCCTGGAGGGTGGGTCTAGCGGGAACAGATACGCAGTATTTT.

The gene calls are TRBV30 and TRBJ2-1; 11 bases match TRBD2. The CDR3 loop spans 15 amino acids. Germline lookup yields CDR1 GTSNPN and CDR2 SVGIG (reference sequence). Trimming removed 2 bases from V and 6 bases from J; junction bases left unmatched: 6. In DNA form, the CDR3 reads TGTGCCTGGAGTCGAACTAGCGGGAGTCTCAATGAGCAGTTCTTC. Its protein product is CAWSRTSGSLNEQFF. The variable domain in full, with the rest retrieved from reference TRBV30 and TRBJ2-1, is SQTIHQWPATLVQPVGSPLSLECTVEGTSNPNLYWYRQAAGRGLQLLFYSVGIGQISSEVPQNLSASRPQDRQFILSSKKLLLSDSGFYLCAWSRTSGSLNEQFFGPGTRLTVL.